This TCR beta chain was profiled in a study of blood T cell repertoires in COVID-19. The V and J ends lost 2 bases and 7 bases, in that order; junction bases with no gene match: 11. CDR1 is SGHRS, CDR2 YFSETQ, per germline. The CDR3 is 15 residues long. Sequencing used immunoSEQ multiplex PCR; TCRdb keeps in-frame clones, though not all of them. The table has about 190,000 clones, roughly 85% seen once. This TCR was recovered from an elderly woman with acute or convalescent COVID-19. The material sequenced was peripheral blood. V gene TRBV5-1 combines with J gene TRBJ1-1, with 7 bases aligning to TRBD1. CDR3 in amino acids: CASSLRVEGGIEAFF. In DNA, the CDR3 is TGCGCCAGCAGCTTAAGGGTGGAAGGGGGCATTGAAGCTTTCTTT.